This T cell receptor (beta chain) was sequenced for a study of vaccination and CD4 T cells after COVID-19. At the level of the study: Convalescent cases consisted of six males and four females, of whom two were Hispanic. Post-diagnosis, post-COVID samples were collected after a median approximately 92 days, ranging 35 to 161.

Sequencing of cultured CD4+ T cell DNA used the Oncomine TCR Beta short-read assay. TCRdb ran MiXCR on the PCR reads and lists one entry per CDR3 protein. This table has about 20,000 distinct CDR3 sequences, roughly 51% appearing once. Remarks on this clonotype: Its antigen is still unknown. A junction end diverges from the germline sequence, so it may reflect a read error.

The treatment was: roughly ten-day PBMC culture with coronavirus spike peptide pools or control peptides (ViraFEST assay). After expanding antigen-specific T cells with peptide pools, ViraFEST sequenced their TCRs. The CDR3 has 15 residues. The germline CDR1 and CDR2 sequences are SEHNR and FQNEAQ (reference sequence). The chain has TRBV7-9 and TRBJ2-1; a possible D gene is TRBD2 (7 bases). Input material: CD4+ T cells from blood, cultured in vitro. This TCR was sampled from a human donor who had recovered from COVID-19. This chain's CDR3 is CASSLEGGISGVQFF. In nucleotides, the CDR3 is TGCGCCAGCAGCTTGGAGGGGGGGATTTCGGGAGTGCAGTTCTTC.